One and the same sample provided the 30 T cell receptor beta chains below, sequenced in a study of PD-1 blockade in classical Hodgkin lymphoma. Some clones are missing from TCRdb's copy, which holds only in-frame ones; the method was immunoSEQ multiplex PCR. In the table there are tens of thousands of clones, roughly 80% of which are singletons. Exposure to brentuximab vedotin varied, and each patient had relapsed following autologous stem cell transplantation. The sequences come from peripheral blood mononuclear cells (PBMCs), collected at baseline. Receptors were obtained from a human donor with classical Hodgkin lymphoma.

The rearrangement joins TRBV5-1 to TRBJ2-3, with 8 positions matching TRBD2. The junction had 6 bases not matched to a gene; V was cut back by 0 bases and J by 3 bases. The germline CDR1 and CDR2 sequences are SGHRS and YFSETQ. The CDR3 runs 16 residues. CDR3 sequence reads: CASSLGTGTRTDTQYF. The CDR3 nucleotides read TGCGCCAGCAGCTTGGGGACCGGGACTAGGACAGATACGCAGTATTTT.

The chain couples TRBV23-1 to TRBJ1-5; perhaps TRBD1 as D (5 bases). TRBV23-1 is labeled an ORF, and its function is uncertain. V was trimmed by 7 bases and J by 6 bases, leaving 10 bases between them. The length of the CDR3 is 12 residues. The CDR3 sequence is CASIRGCQPQHF. DNA for the CDR3: TGCGCCAGCATTAGGGGTTGTCAGCCCCAGCATTTT.

The chain recombines TRBV6-5 with TRBJ1-2, with 9 bases fitting TRBD1. This CDR3 is built from 15 residues. Germline values: CDR1 MNHEY, CDR2 SVGAGI. V dropped 6 bases and J dropped 5; count of bases not matched to a gene: 10. Here the CDR3 DNA reads TGTGCCAGCAGCGAACAGGGGGCGCCCAAGTATGGCTACACCTTC. It specifies CASSEQGAPKYGYTF.

This clone turned up a few times. The chain links TRBV6-4 to TRBJ2-1, with 10 bases lining up with TRBD2. This CDR3 has 14 residues. Trimming at V came to 4 bases and at J to 7 bases, leaving 4 bases not matched to a gene. The germline V gene encodes CDR1 MRHNA and CDR2 SNTAGT. The CDR3, as DNA: TGTGCCAGCAGTGGACTAGCGGGTGCTAATGAGCAGTTCTTC. Protein product: CASSGLAGANEQFF.

This chain links TRBV27 with TRBJ2-1; D gene ambiguous. There are 15 residues in the CDR3. CDR1 is MNHEY and CDR2 is SMNVEV in the germline V gene (reference sequence). Trimming pared 3 bases from V and 0 bases from J, leaving 9 bases between. DNA of the CDR3: TGTGCCAGCAGTTTCAGGCTTCTCTCCTACAATGAGCAGTTCTTC. Protein: CASSFRLLSYNEQFF.

The chain employs TRBV2 and TRBJ2-5; no clear D gene. This CDR3 is 12 amino acids long. The V gene's germline CDR1 is SNHLY and CDR2 FYNNEI. V was shortened by 2 bases and J by 5 bases, with 6 bases between the two germline ends. CDR3 DNA sequence: TGTGCCAGCAGTGAATCCGTGGAGACCCAGTACTTC. It yields the protein CASSESVETQYF. The whole variable domain, filled in from reference TRBV2 and TRBJ2-5, reads EPEVTQTPSHQVTQMGQEVILRCVPISNHLYFYWYRQILGQKVEFLVSFYNNEISEKSEIFDDQFSVERPDGSNFTLKIRSTKLEDSAMYFCASSESVETQYFGPGTRLLVL.

The J gene is TRBJ2-1, the V gene TRBV5-6; 11 bases fit TRBD2. The CDR3 runs 17 residues. Trimming at V came to 4 bases and at J to 3 bases, leaving 9 bases not matched to a gene. Germline CDR1 reads SGHDT; CDR2 reads YYEEEE. Here the CDR3 reads CASSPKLAGVYYNEQFF. The CDR3 DNA reads TGTGCCAGCAGCCCCAAACTAGCGGGAGTGTACTACAATGAGCAGTTCTTC.

This CDR3 reads CASSLAAAIYEQYF. In DNA form, the CDR3 reads TGTGCCAGCAGCTTAGCGGCCGCTATCTACGAGCAGTACTTC. This chain joins TRBV7-2 and TRBJ2-7; the D is unclear. Between the trimmed V and J ends, which lost 0 bases and 3 bases, there was a span of 9 bases. Germline V gives CDR1 SGHTA, CDR2 FQGNSA. The CDR3 totals 14 residues.

The chain recombines TRBV6-6 with TRBJ2-3; D unclear. The germline gives CDR1 MNHNY, CDR2 SVGAGI (reference sequence). V was trimmed by 6 bases and J by 3 bases, leaving 7 bases between them. CDR3 length equals 12 residues. The CDR3 is CASSIRTDTQYF. CDR3 DNA sequence: TGTGCCAGCAGCATACGGACAGATACGCAGTATTTT.

V and J are TRBV5-8 and TRBJ1-1; 7 bases are a match to TRBD1. Germline V gives CDR1 SGHTS, CDR2 YDEGEE. There are 13 residues in the CDR3. J was trimmed by 5 bases and V by 6 bases; bases with no gene match: 7. CDR3 nucleotides: TGTGCCAGCACAGGACAGGCGGGGACTGAAGCTTTCTTT. Its protein product is CASTGQAGTEAFF. Combining the CDR3 with reference TRBV5-8 and TRBJ1-1 gives the whole variable domain EAGVTQSPTHLIKTRGQQATLRCSPISGHTSVYWYQQALGLGLQFLLWYDEGEERNRGNFPPRFSGRQFPNYSSELNVNALELEDSALYLCASTGQAGTEAFFGQGTRLTVV.

The chain joins TRBV27 to TRBJ1-1, with 7 bases aligning to TRBD1. V lost 7 bases to trimming and J lost 4 bases; unmatched junction nucleotides: 12. CDR1 is MNHEY, CDR2 SMNVEV, per germline (reference sequence). This CDR3 region has 15 residues. The CDR3 sequence: CASTVQGGEVTEAFF. The CDR3 DNA follows: TGTGCCAGCACCGTTCAGGGGGGCGAGGTCACTGAAGCTTTCTTT.

The chain joins TRBV5-6 to TRBJ2-3; perhaps TRBD2 as D (5 bases). Germline-derived CDR1 and CDR2 are SGHDT and YYEEEE. CDR3 length: 15 residues. Trimming left V 2 bases short and J 5 bases short, with 15 bases between. CDR3 residues: CASSFGIVEGDTQYF. CDR3 DNA: TGTGCCAGCAGCTTCGGAATAGTTGAGGGAGATACGCAGTATTTT.

The rearrangement joins TRBV19 to TRBJ2-1, with D unresolved. There are 14 residues in the CDR3. Germline values: CDR1 LNHDA, CDR2 SQIVND (reference sequence). V was clipped by 4 bases and J by 6 bases, with 13 bases between them. CDR3 nucleotides: TGTGCCAGTAGTAAAGAGAGGTACAGCAATGAGCAGTTCTTC. Translation: CASSKERYSNEQFF.

This clone was counted once. The chain joins TRBV4-3 to TRBJ2-5, with TRBD2 matching 8 bases. Germline CDR1 is LGHNA and CDR2 is YSLEER. This CDR3 has 17 residues. Germline trimming cut 5 bases from V and 5 bases from J; bases unmatched to any gene: 16. Here the CDR3 DNA reads TGCGCCAGCAGCTCAGGGAGAAGGGCGGGAGGAGGGGAGACCCAGTACTTC. It codes for CASSSGRRAGGGETQYF.

The gene calls are TRBV29-1 and TRBJ2-5; TRBD2 is a possible D gene (5 bases). V was cut by 4 bases and J by 4 bases, with 13 bases left in between. CDR1 is SQVTM and CDR2 is ANQGSEA in the germline V gene. This CDR3 is built from 13 residues. The CDR3 region is CSVVEVGGETQYF. DNA for the CDR3: TGCAGCGTTGTGGAGGTGGGCGGAGAGACCCAGTACTTC.

The chain employs TRBV30 and TRBJ1-5; D ambiguous. With 2 bases removed from V and 1 base from J, the gap between germline ends came to 6 bases. The CDR3 is made up of 13 amino acids. Per germline, CDR1 GTSNPN and CDR2 SVGIG (reference sequence). The DNA for the CDR3 is TGTGCCTGGAGTCCGGGCAGCAATCAGCCCCAGCATTTT. It yields the protein CAWSPGSNQPQHF.

The chain combines TRBV7-9 with TRBJ1-5, with 10 nucleotides matching TRBD1. The germline V gene has CDR1 SEHNR and CDR2 FQNEAQ (reference sequence). The CDR3 contains 17 residues. J gave up 2 bases and V 5 bases, and 9 bases lay outside the gene matches. The CDR3 nucleotides are TGTGCCAGCAGCGAGGGGACAGGGGAATGGCGCAATCAGCCCCAGCATTTT. Translating gives CASSEGTGEWRNQPQHF.

The gene calls are TRBV7-8 and TRBJ1-5; tentative D call: TRBD1 (5 bases). The ends were cut back, 1 base at V and 2 bases at J, with 21 bases in the middle. CDR1 is SGHVS, CDR2 FQNEAQ, per germline. CDR3 size: 19 residues. CDR3 sequence reads: CASSLGGWGGARGNQPQHF. The CDR3 DNA reads TGTGCCAGCAGCTTAGGGGGATGGGGAGGGGCTAGGGGCAATCAGCCCCAGCATTTT.

The chain carries TRBV9 and TRBJ2-3, with D perhaps assigned TRBD1 or TRBD2 (5 bases each). The V gene lost 2 bases and the J gene lost 0 bases, with 10 bases spanning the gap. Per germline, CDR1 SGDLS and CDR2 YYNGEE. The CDR3 runs to 15 residues. In DNA form, the CDR3 reads TGTGCCAGCAGCGTGTGGGACGGTAGCACAGATACGCAGTATTTT. It codes for CASSVWDGSTDTQYF.

The chain recombines TRBV5-6 with TRBJ2-1; the D gene is possibly TRBD2 (5 bases). The CDR3 consists of 14 residues. V was shortened by 6 bases and J by 3 bases, with 13 bases between the two germline ends. Germline V gives CDR1 SGHDT, CDR2 YYEEEE. CDR3 DNA: TGTGCCAGCAAGTTGGACTGGGGCTACAATGAGCAGTTCTTC. This translates into CASKLDWGYNEQFF. Full variable domain (remainder filled in from reference TRBV5-6 and TRBJ2-1): DAGVTQSPTHLIKTRGQQVTLRCSPKSGHDTVSWYQQALGQGPQFIFQYYEEEERQRGNFPDRFSGHQFPNYSSELNVNALLLGDSALYLCASKLDWGYNEQFFGPGTRLTVL.

The rearrangement joins TRBV7-8 to TRBJ2-5, with D uncertain. Germline loops: CDR1 SGHVS, CDR2 FQNEAQ. The CDR3 contains 12 residues. Trimming left V 5 bases short and J 7 bases short, with 11 bases between. The CDR3 region has the DNA TGTGCCAGCAGCGACCCTTTGGGGACCCAGTACTTC. It translates to CASSDPLGTQYF.

The rearrangement links TRBV10-3 to TRBJ2-3, with 7 positions matching TRBD2. Germline V gene data show CDR1 as ENHRY and CDR2 as SYGVKD. The length of the CDR3 is 14 residues. With 3 bases clipped from V and 4 bases from J, the junction kept 4 bases outside the gene matches. The CDR3 sequence is CAISDTSVADTQYF. DNA of the CDR3: TGTGCCATCAGTGACACTAGCGTCGCAGATACGCAGTATTTT.

The J gene is TRBJ2-7, the V gene TRBV27; the D gene is possibly TRBD1 (6 bases). This CDR3 comprises 18 residues. Germline CDR1 MNHEY, CDR2 SMNVEV (reference sequence). Trimming stripped 0 bases from V and 4 bases from J, with 22 bases between. The CDR3 loop is CASSLSPPGAGAVYEQYF. DNA of the CDR3: TGTGCCAGCAGTTTATCCCCCCCTGGGGCAGGGGCCGTATACGAGCAGTACTTC.

The V and J genes are TRBV5-1 and TRBJ2-7; a weak D match, TRBD1 (5 bases). In germline, CDR1 is SGHRS, CDR2 YFSETQ. The CDR3 is 15 amino acids. V lost 3 bases, J lost 3 bases, and 16 bases lay in between. CDR3 region: CASSSDDSLLYEQYF. The DNA for the CDR3 is TGCGCCAGCAGCTCAGACGACAGTTTACTCTACGAGCAGTACTTC.

The chain has TRBV29-1 and TRBJ2-5; a weak D match, TRBD2 (6 bases). V shed 4 bases and J shed 2 bases, with 14 bases lying between them. The CDR3 loop spans 14 amino acids. CDR1 is SQVTM and CDR2 is ANQGSEA in the germline V gene. The CDR3 nucleotides read TGCAGCGTTGTACTGGAGGGCAGTCAAGAGACCCAGTACTTC. Translated: CSVVLEGSQETQYF.

The chain joins TRBV11-2 to TRBJ2-2, with 13 bases identical to TRBD2. The CDR3 has 15 amino acids. The V and J ends lost 3 bases and 5 bases, in that order; junction bases with no gene match: 0. The germline V gene encodes CDR1 SGHAT and CDR2 FQNNGV. The CDR3 loop reads CASSLGLAGTGELFF. The DNA of the CDR3 is TGTGCCAGCAGCTTGGGACTAGCGGGAACCGGGGAGCTGTTTTTT.

A single count supports this clone. The chain joins TRBV7-6 to TRBJ2-5; D remains ambiguous. There are 11 residues in the CDR3. Per the germline V gene, CDR1 is SGHVS and CDR2 is FNYEAQ. V dropped 4 bases and J dropped 2 bases, with 2 bases sitting between them. The CDR3 protein is CASSSQETQYF. CDR3 DNA: TGTGCCAGCAGCTCTCAAGAGACCCAGTACTTC.

A few counts support this clone. The chain joins TRBV5-6 to TRBJ1-3; unclear D gene. The germline CDR1 and CDR2 sequences are SGHDT and YYEEEE. V lost 5 bases and J 0 bases, leaving 12 bases between the germline ends. The CDR3 is made up of 15 amino acids. The CDR3: CASSQQFPSGNTIYF. CDR3 coding DNA: TGTGCCAGCAGTCAACAGTTTCCCTCTGGAAACACCATATATTTT. The whole variable domain, remainder taken from reference TRBV5-6 and TRBJ1-3, is DAGVTQSPTHLIKTRGQQVTLRCSPKSGHDTVSWYQQALGQGPQFIFQYYEEEERQRGNFPDRFSGHQFPNYSSELNVNALLLGDSALYLCASSQQFPSGNTIYFGEGSWLTVV.

The DNA for the CDR3 is TGTGCCAGCAGCTTACGTCAGGGGGCGTTGATAGAGACCCAGTACTTC. The encoded protein is CASSLRQGALIETQYF. The chain is built from TRBV13 and TRBJ2-5, with TRBD1 matching over 8 bases. V lost 2 bases, J lost 4 bases, and 9 bases stayed unmatched. Germline V gene lookup returns CDR1 PRHDT and CDR2 FYEKMQ (reference sequence). CDR3 length: 16 residues.

In this sample, this clone turned up once. This chain links TRBV2 with TRBJ2-1; D uncertain. The CDR3 extends over 14 amino acids. CDR1 and CDR2 (germline): SNHLY, FYNNEI. V was clipped by 7 bases and J by 9 bases, with 19 bases between them. The CDR3 coding sequence is TGTGCCAGCACTGGGTTTAGGTCTGGATCTGAGCAGTTCTTC. Its translation: CASTGFRSGSEQFF.